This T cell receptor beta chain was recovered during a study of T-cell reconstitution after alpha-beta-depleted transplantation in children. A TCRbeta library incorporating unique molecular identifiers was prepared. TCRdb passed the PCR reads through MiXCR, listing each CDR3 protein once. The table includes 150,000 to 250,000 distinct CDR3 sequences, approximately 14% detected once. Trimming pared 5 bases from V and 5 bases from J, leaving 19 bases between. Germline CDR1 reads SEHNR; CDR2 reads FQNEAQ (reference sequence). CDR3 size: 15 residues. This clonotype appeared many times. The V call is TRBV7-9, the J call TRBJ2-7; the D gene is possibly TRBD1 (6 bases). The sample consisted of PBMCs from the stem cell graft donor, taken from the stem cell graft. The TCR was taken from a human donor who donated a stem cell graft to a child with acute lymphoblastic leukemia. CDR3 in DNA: TGTGCCAGCAGCCCTGCAGGGGCGCTCATAGACGAGCAGTACTTC. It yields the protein CASSPAGALIDEQYF.